The T cell receptor (beta chain) described here comes from a study of cytomegalovirus exposure and HLA in healthy donors. The study's findings and limits: Previously analyzed data showed that most TCR beta V segments were productive at a frequency of about 87% or about 30%. TCR beta sequences reportedly predicted most subjects' HLA-A and HLA-B alleles accurately.

This clone was counted between two and nine times. Its antigen is unidentified. The V gene end was trimmed by 3 bases and the J gene end by 0 bases; junction bases not matched to a gene: 1. Germline V gives CDR1 SEHNR, CDR2 FQNEAQ (reference sequence). The CDR3 runs to 15 residues. The primer mix had 60 Vbeta and 13 Jbeta primers. Generated by immunoSEQ multiplex PCR, the TCRdb table keeps only in-frame clones and is missing some. Here the sample spans 150,000 or so clones, around 75% being singletons. These donors counted as nominally healthy when sampled, but unrecorded immune exposures were likely. The J gene is TRBJ2-2, the V gene TRBV7-9; 7 bases match TRBD1. Input material: PBMCs. This TCR derives from a man aged 25-45 years in good health and CMV-seropositive. The CDR3 DNA reads as TGTGCCAGCAGCTTGACAGGGACGAACACCGGGGAGCTGTTTTTT. It translates to CASSLTGTNTGELFF.